The rows below give T cell receptor beta chains drawn from one sample of a study of blood T cell repertoires in COVID-19. Data came from immunoSEQ multiplex PCR; TCRdb stores just in-frame clones and leaves some out. The sample contains about 200,000 clones, around 80% of which appear only once. The sequencing sample was made of peripheral blood. Receptors were obtained from a woman in her seventies with acute or convalescent COVID-19. CDR3s include the opening cysteine and the closing phenylalanine or tryptophan. A D gene is named only where the DNA matches it firmly. Clone sizes are given selectively: once, few, many, or a class where the clone is expanded.

DNA: TGTGCCAGCAGGGGGGCGGGTGAAAAACTGTTTTTT
CDR3: CASRGAGEKLFF
size: NA
length: 12
V: TRBV6-6
J: TRBJ1-4
D: NA

DNA: TGTGCCAGCAACGACCAGCGGGGTAAAGAGACCCAGTACTTC
CDR3: CASNDQRGKETQYF
size: NA
length: 14
V: TRBV2
J: TRBJ2-5
D: TRBD2

DNA: TGTGCCACCAGTGTAGTCTCGGGAGTCACGGATACGCGGTATTTT
CDR3: CATSVVSGVTDTRYF
size: once
length: 15
V: TRBV24-1
J: TRBJ2-3
D: NA

DNA: TGCGCCAGCAGCTTGGGAGACATACTGAACACTGAAGCTTTCTTT
CDR3: CASSLGDILNTEAFF
size: NA
length: 15
V: TRBV5-1
J: TRBJ1-1
D: NA

DNA: TGCGCCAGCAGTAATCGGGGATGGAACACTGAAGCTTTCTTT
CDR3: CASSNRGWNTEAFF
size: NA
length: 14
V: TRBV10-1
J: TRBJ1-1
D: NA

DNA: TGTGCCAGCAGCCCGAGGACACCAGCTAGCACAGATACGCAGTATTTT
CDR3: CASSPRTPASTDTQYF
size: once
length: 16
V: TRBV9
J: TRBJ2-3
D: NA

DNA: TGTGCCAGCAGCTTCCCCCCACCGTGGGAACAGGGGAACTCGCCCCTCCACTTT
CDR3: CASSFPPPWEQGNSPLHF
size: NA
length: 18
V: TRBV11-2
J: TRBJ1-6
D: TRBD1

DNA: TGTGCCAGCAGCCGCAGGGGGCCACAAAGTAACTATGGCTACACCTTC
CDR3: CASSRRGPQSNYGYTF
size: NA
length: 16
V: TRBV5-4
J: TRBJ1-2
D: TRBD1

DNA: TGTGCCAGCAGCTTAGACGGGTACCAAGAGACCCAGTACTTC
CDR3: CASSLDGYQETQYF
size: few
length: 14
V: TRBV11-3
J: TRBJ2-5
D: NA

DNA: TGTGCCAGCAGCTTACCGATGGCGGACTACTACGAGCAGTACTTC
CDR3: CASSLPMADYYEQYF
size: NA
length: 15
V: TRBV7-9
J: TRBJ2-7
D: NA

DNA: TGCGCCAGCAGCTTGGAGGGGCAGGGGGCTGGCTACACCTTC
CDR3: CASSLEGQGAGYTF
size: few
length: 14
V: TRBV5-1
J: TRBJ1-2
D: TRBD1

DNA: TGTGCCAGCAGCTTCCTGACGAGGGTCGCGAACACCGGGGAGCTGTTTTTT
CDR3: CASSFLTRVANTGELFF
size: NA
length: 17
V: TRBV7-9
J: TRBJ2-2
D: NA

DNA: TGTGCCAGCAGAACAAACAGGGACGGCAACTATGGCTACACCTTC
CDR3: CASRTNRDGNYGYTF
size: NA
length: 15
V: TRBV6-5
J: TRBJ1-2
D: NA

DNA: TGCGCCAGCAGCCAAGAACGTCGAGGGGAGGCTGGAAACACCATATATTTT
CDR3: CASSQERRGEAGNTIYF
size: NA
length: 17
V: TRBV4-3
J: TRBJ1-3
D: NA

DNA: TGTGCCAGCAATGAACTAGCGATTCGGAATGAGCAGTTCTTC
CDR3: CASNELAIRNEQFF
size: NA
length: 14
V: TRBV5-5
J: TRBJ2-1
D: TRBD2

DNA: TGTGCCAGCAGCAGCGAACCCAACACTGAAGCTTTCTTT
CDR3: CASSSEPNTEAFF
size: once
length: 13
V: TRBV6-5
J: TRBJ1-1
D: NA

DNA: TGTGCCAGCAGCCTAGAACGGTATAGGGACAGCACCTACAATGAGCAGTTCTTC
CDR3: CASSLERYRDSTYNEQFF
size: few
length: 18
V: TRBV7-9
J: TRBJ2-1
D: TRBD1

DNA: TGTGCCCAAACCCAGACAGAAGGTAACGGCTACACCTTC
CDR3: CAQTQTEGNGYTF
size: NA
length: 13
V: TRBV30
J: TRBJ1-2
D: NA

DNA: TGTGCCACGACATACGAACGGAACACTGAAGCTTTCTTT
CDR3: CATTYERNTEAFF
size: NA
length: 13
V: TRBV10-3
J: TRBJ1-1
D: NA

DNA: TGTGCCAGCAGCCATGCCGGGACAGGGCCAAATGAGCAGTTCTTC
CDR3: CASSHAGTGPNEQFF
size: NA
length: 15
V: TRBV11-2
J: TRBJ2-1
D: TRBD1

DNA: TGTGCCAGCAGAGTTGTCGTGGGGGGTCAGCCCCAGCATTTT
CDR3: CASRVVVGGQPQHF
size: NA
length: 14
V: TRBV6-6
J: TRBJ1-5
D: NA

DNA: TGTGCCAGCAGCCGGACGGGGGAAGAGACCCAGTACTTC
CDR3: CASSRTGEETQYF
size: NA
length: 13
V: TRBV5-4
J: TRBJ2-5
D: NA

DNA: TGTGCCAGCAGTAAGACAGGGCGAAATTCACCCCTCCACTTT
CDR3: CASSKTGRNSPLHF
size: NA
length: 14
V: TRBV6-4
J: TRBJ1-6
D: TRBD1

DNA: TGTGCCAGTAGTCAGGGTGATTCTGAAGCTTTCTTT
CDR3: CASSQGDSEAFF
size: few
length: 12
V: TRBV19
J: TRBJ1-1
D: NA

DNA: TGTGCCAGCAGCCTTAAAGCGGATGACTCTTCCTACGAGCAGTACTTC
CDR3: CASSLKADDSSYEQYF
size: NA
length: 16
V: TRBV7-2
J: TRBJ2-7
D: NA

DNA: TGTGCCAGCAGCGATGGACTAGCGGGGGTCGTCGGCACAGATACGCAGTATTTT
CDR3: CASSDGLAGVVGTDTQYF
size: NA
length: 18
V: TRBV3-1/TRBV3-2
J: TRBJ2-3
D: TRBD2

DNA: TGTGCCAGCAGCCAAAGGGGGGAAAAACTGTTTTTT
CDR3: CASSQRGEKLFF
size: NA
length: 12
V: TRBV4-2
J: TRBJ1-4
D: NA

DNA: TGCGCCAGCAGCTTGGCCTTGGACAGAAATACTGAAGCTTTCTTT
CDR3: CASSLALDRNTEAFF
size: NA
length: 15
V: TRBV5-1
J: TRBJ1-1
D: NA

DNA: TGTGCCAGCAGCTCAGGGAAAATCTATAATTCACCCCTCCACTTT
CDR3: CASSSGKIYNSPLHF
size: NA
length: 15
V: TRBV7-8
J: TRBJ1-6
D: NA

DNA: TGTGCCAGCAGCCTGGGGACAGGGGACTCCTACGAGCAGTACTTC
CDR3: CASSLGTGDSYEQYF
size: NA
length: 15
V: TRBV14
J: TRBJ2-7
D: TRBD1

DNA: TGTGCCAGCAGCTTATCCCGCTCTGGAAACACCATATATTTT
CDR3: CASSLSRSGNTIYF
size: NA
length: 14
V: TRBV7-8
J: TRBJ1-3
D: NA

DNA: TGTGCCAGCTCGACCGCACAGGAGTATTTT
CDR3: CASSTAQEYF
size: NA
length: 10
V: TRBV4-2
J: TRBJ2-3
D: NA

DNA: TGCGCCAGCAGCCAAACTACAGGGCGGAACACCATATATTTT
CDR3: CASSQTTGRNTIYF
size: few
length: 14
V: TRBV4-3
J: TRBJ1-3
D: NA

DNA: TGTGCCAGCAGCCGGGCAGGGGAAGAGACCCAGTACTTC
CDR3: CASSRAGEETQYF
size: NA
length: 13
V: TRBV6-2/TRBV6-3
J: TRBJ2-5
D: NA